These 19 T cell receptor beta chains were sequenced from one sample in a study of shared clonotypes between healthy human individuals. Using immunoSEQ multiplex PCR, the repertoire was profiled, and TCRdb retains in-frame clones only, with some absent. The repertoire holds fewer than 3 million clones, with about nine tenths as singletons. Sequenced sample: naive CD4+ T cells from PBMCs. Subset meaning: CD45RA+ positively selected. The receptor source for this set is a man younger than 35 in good health. Some clones in this sample may be carry-over from other donors' samples.

This clone was seen a single time. The chain recombines TRBV5-1 with TRBJ2-3, with 10 bases that match TRBD2. The CDR3 has 14 residues. CDR1 is SGHRS and CDR2 is YFSETQ in the germline V gene. V shed 3 bases and J 6 bases; nucleotides not matched to a gene: 4. Written as DNA, the CDR3 is TGCGCCAGCAGCTATCTAGCGGGAGTGGATACGCAGTATTTT. It translates to CASSYLAGVDTQYF.

As for this clone: This sample includes further DNA sequences coding for the same CDR3. This chain links TRBV28 with TRBJ1-2; D remains ambiguous. The CDR3 loop spans 12 amino acids. Germline V gives CDR1 MDHEN, CDR2 SYDVKM. V was pared by 6 bases and J by 4 bases, with 9 bases between. The DNA of the CDR3 is TGTGCCAGCAGCCTACTTACCTATGGCTACACCTTC. Protein sequence: CASSLLTYGYTF.

This chain joins TRBV27 and TRBJ2-3; TRBD2 aligns across 7 bases. V shed 6 bases, J shed 5 bases, and the junction held 17 bases outside the gene matches. The CDR3 has 17 residues. Germline V lookup: CDR1 MNHEY, CDR2 SMNVEV (reference sequence). CDR3 nucleotides: TGTGCCAGCAGAAGGAAAAGGGAGGGAGTAGGGAAAGATACGCAGTATTTT. Amino acid sequence: CASRRKREGVGKDTQYF.

The chain joins TRBV6-1 to TRBJ2-5, with D possibly TRBD2 on 6 matching bases. The length of the CDR3 is 12 residues. The V end was cut by 7 bases, the J end by 5 bases, with 11 bases between. Germline loops: CDR1 MNHNS, CDR2 SASEGT. CDR3 loop: CASTGSLETQYF. CDR3 nucleotides: TGTGCCAGCACCGGGAGTTTGGAGACCCAGTACTTC.

The V and J genes are TRBV5-8 and TRBJ1-2; no reliable D call. From germline, CDR1 is SGHTS and CDR2 YDEGEE. V was clipped by 5 bases and J by 7 bases, with 18 bases between them. The CDR3 contains 14 residues. This chain's CDR3 is CASSKLRGDSGYTF. CDR3 nucleotides: TGTGCCAGCAGTAAGCTTCGCGGGGATAGTGGCTACACCTTC.

This clone was found a few times. The chain carries TRBV6-6 and TRBJ1-5; possible D gene TRBD1, 6 bases. Germline CDR1 reads MNHNY; CDR2 reads SVGAGI (reference sequence). The V end lost 2 bases, the J end lost 7 bases, and 12 bases lay between the germline ends. The CDR3 extends over 14 amino acids. CDR3 nucleotides: TGTGCCAGCAGTTACCTACAGGGTTACCAGCCCCAGCATTTT. Its translation: CASSYLQGYQPQHF.

This chain joins TRBV29-1 and TRBJ2-1; D not certain. The V and J ends lost 8 bases and 0 bases respectively, with 11 bases between them. CDR3 length: 13 amino acids. Germline CDR1 is SQVTM and CDR2 is ANQGSEA. The chain's CDR3 is CSSGRSSYNEQFF. The CDR3 DNA reads as TGCAGCTCCGGACGAAGCTCCTACAATGAGCAGTTCTTC.

The rearrangement joins TRBV15 to TRBJ1-5; no firm D call. There are 17 residues in the CDR3. The V end was cut by 4 bases, the J end by 0 bases, with 16 bases between. Germline V gene lookup returns CDR1 LNHNV and CDR2 YYDKDF (reference sequence). CDR3 residues: CATSIGRSLYSNQPQHF. The CDR3 nucleotides are TGTGCCACCAGCATAGGACGGAGCCTCTATAGCAATCAGCCCCAGCATTTT.

The V call is TRBV7-8, the J call TRBJ1-3; TRBD1 is a possible D gene (5 bases). This CDR3 is 17 amino acids long. Germline V gives CDR1 SGHVS, CDR2 FQNEAQ. V lost 8 bases, J lost 6 bases, and 26 bases lay in between. CDR3 bases: TGTGCCAGCCGGGACCTCTCGGGCCTCGGGTCTTTAAACACCATATATTTT. Residues: CASRDLSGLGSLNTIYF.

This clone occurred once. The CDR3 nucleotides read TGTGCCAGCTTTGGACAAGATGGAAACACCATATATTTT. Its protein product is CASFGQDGNTIYF. J is TRBJ1-3 and V is TRBV18; weak D call: TRBD1 (5 bases). Germline CDR1 is KGHSH and CDR2 is LQKENI. There are 13 residues in the CDR3. Trimming shortened V by 7 bases and J by 3 bases, and 10 bases separated the two germline ends.

This chain uses TRBV29-1 with TRBJ2-3; D unresolved. Trimming took 6 bases from V and 4 from J, leaving 20 bases between them. The CDR3 extends over 15 amino acids. Germline values: CDR1 SQVTM, CDR2 ANQGSEA. CDR3 DNA sequence: TGCAGCGTGGAGTGGGCGCCACTATCGCCAGATACGCAGTATTTT. Encoded protein: CSVEWAPLSPDTQYF.

The V gene is TRBV5-1, the J gene TRBJ1-1, with TRBD1 matching over 8 bases. Germline V gene lookup returns CDR1 SGHRS and CDR2 YFSETQ. V trimming: 4 bases; J trimming: 6 bases; junction bases outside the gene matches: 8. There are 14 residues in the CDR3. The DNA of the CDR3 is TGCGCCAGCAGCATTGGACAGGGTCGGGCTGAAGCTTTCTTT. It specifies CASSIGQGRAEAFF.

The chain uses TRBV4-1 and TRBJ1-3; D unresolved. CDR3 size: 16 residues. The V gene's germline CDR1 is MGHRA and CDR2 YSYEKL. Trimming pared 0 bases from V and 0 bases from J, leaving 9 bases between. The CDR3 is CASSQDRQNSGNTIYF. The CDR3 DNA sequence: TGCGCCAGCAGCCAAGATAGGCAGAACTCTGGAAACACCATATATTTT.

The genes are TRBV6-5 and TRBJ1-1, with no clear D. Trimming removed 6 bases at V and 1 base at J, with 12 bases between. Per the germline V gene, CDR1 is MNHEY and CDR2 is SVGAGI. The CDR3 covers 14 residues. This CDR3 is CASRNGLSNTEAFF. The CDR3 nucleotides read TGTGCCAGCAGGAATGGACTATCGAACACTGAAGCTTTCTTT.

This chain connects TRBV25-1 to TRBJ2-7; 7 positions agree with TRBD1. J was trimmed by 3 bases and V by 1 base; bases with no gene match: 3. The CDR3 has 14 amino acids. The V gene's germline CDR1 is MGHDK and CDR2 SYGVNS. The CDR3 DNA follows: TGTGCCAGCAGTGAATCAGGGACAGTCTACGAGCAGTACTTC. It encodes CASSESGTVYEQYF.

This rearrangement joins TRBV6-6 to TRBJ1-1; perhaps TRBD1 as D (5 bases). The CDR3 sequence is 15 residues long. Trimming stripped 7 bases from V and 11 bases from J, with 26 bases between. Germline CDR1 and CDR2: MNHNY and SVGAGI (reference sequence). Written as DNA, the CDR3 is TGTGCCAGCACCCCGGGGGGGTCCCAGGCTGGTGGGGCTTTCTTT. Its translation: CASTPGGSQAGGAFF.

This CDR3 is CASSTRQAGEAFF. Here the CDR3 DNA reads TGTGCCAGCAGCACACGACAGGCGGGGGAAGCTTTCTTT. The rearrangement links TRBV7-9 to TRBJ1-1; tentatively, D is TRBD1 (6 bases). V lost 5 bases to trimming and J lost 8 bases, with 15 bases between them. The CDR3 loop spans 13 amino acids. Germline V gene data show CDR1 as SEHNR and CDR2 as FQNEAQ (reference sequence).

The gene calls are TRBV28 and TRBJ1-3; D uncertain. The CDR3 has 15 residues. The V end lost 4 bases, the J end lost 0 bases, and 10 bases lay between the germline ends. Germline assignment: CDR1 MDHEN and CDR2 SYDVKM. The CDR3 loop is CASSSPATSGNTIYF. For the CDR3, the DNA is TGTGCCAGCAGTTCTCCGGCAACCTCTGGAAACACCATATATTTT.

This clone was seen just once. J is TRBJ2-5 and V is TRBV27, with D possibly matching TRBD2 (6 bases). This CDR3 is built from 15 residues. Trimming removed 6 bases at V and 5 bases at J, with 19 bases between. Germline loops: CDR1 MNHEY, CDR2 SMNVEV (reference sequence). The CDR3 protein is CASSRGVARLETQYF. In nucleotides, the CDR3 is TGTGCCAGCAGCCGCGGGGTAGCTAGGTTGGAGACCCAGTACTTC.